Each of the 9 T cell receptor beta chains below was sequenced from the same sample in a study of PD-1 blockade in classical Hodgkin lymphoma. Indicated time point: cycle 4 day 1 (C4D1), after 6 weeks of nivolumab. Brentuximab vedotin exposure varied among the patients, all of whom had relapsed after autologous stem cell transplantation. Thawed PBMCs yielded CD4+ T cells through magnetic negative selection. Data came from immunoSEQ multiplex PCR; TCRdb stores just in-frame clones and leaves some out. The sample comprises some 23,000 clones, over 80% of which are singletons, and 3.1% rests with the top ten. Here the sequenced sample was CD4+ T cells from blood, taken before the fourth cycle of nivolumab. The receptor source for this set is a human donor with classical Hodgkin lymphoma.

The genes are TRBV4-3 and TRBJ2-3; D tentatively fits TRBD1 or TRBD2 (5 bases each). Germline loops: CDR1 LGHNA, CDR2 YSLEER. Trimming removed 0 bases from V and 4 bases from J, with 14 bases in between. The CDR3 length is 16 residues. CDR3 nucleotides: TGCGCCAGCAGCCAAGAAGTGAGGGGTGCACCAGATACGCAGTATTTT. Its translation: CASSQEVRGAPDTQYF.

The J gene is TRBJ2-2, the V gene TRBV6-4; a possible D gene is TRBD1 (6 bases). Deletions cut 8 bases from V and 2 bases from J, with 9 bases between. The CDR3 is 13 amino acids. Germline V gene data show CDR1 as MRHNA and CDR2 as SNTAGT. CDR3: CASGGQNTGELFF. In DNA form, the CDR3 reads TGTGCCAGCGGGGGCCAAAACACCGGGGAGCTGTTTTTT.

The chain couples TRBV7-9 to TRBJ1-4; D is ambiguous. This CDR3 is built from 15 residues. Per the germline V gene, CDR1 is SEHNR and CDR2 is FQNEAQ (reference sequence). V lost 2 bases and J lost 7, with 14 bases in between. The CDR3 protein is CASSLMGDGPEKLFF. The DNA for the CDR3 is TGTGCCAGCAGCTTAATGGGAGATGGGCCTGAAAAACTGTTTTTT. Based on the CDR3 plus reference TRBV7-9 and TRBJ1-4, the full variable domain is DTGVSQNPRHKITKRGQNVTFRCDPISEHNRLYWYRQTLGQGPEFLTYFQNEAQLEKSRLLSDRFSAERPKGSFSTLEIQRTEQGDSAMYLCASSLMGDGPEKLFFGSGTQLSVL.

The J gene is TRBJ1-1, the V gene TRBV7-2; D gene unclear. Germline CDR1 is SGHTA and CDR2 is FQGNSA. With 5 bases removed from V and 1 base from J, the gap between germline ends came to 5 bases. The CDR3 is 12 residues long. CDR3 coding DNA: TGTGCCAGCAGCCGACAGAACACTGAAGCTTTCTTT. This encodes CASSRQNTEAFF.

The chain combines TRBV10-3 with TRBJ1-4; D not resolved. Germline values: CDR1 ENHRY, CDR2 SYGVKD. V was pared by 2 bases and J by 4 bases, with 14 bases between. This CDR3 is built from 16 residues. CDR3: CAISEQMDSLNEKLFF. The CDR3 bases are TGTGCCATCAGTGAGCAAATGGATAGCCTTAATGAAAAACTGTTTTTT.

The chain couples TRBV5-4 to TRBJ1-5; 8 bases are shared with TRBD1. The V segment lost 4 bases and the J segment 5 bases; nucleotides outside the gene matches: 5. CDR1 is SGHNT and CDR2 is YYREEE in the germline V gene (reference sequence). The CDR3 has 14 amino acids. The CDR3 loop reads CASSPDRGDQPQHF. CDR3 nucleotide sequence: TGTGCCAGCAGCCCCGACAGGGGCGATCAGCCCCAGCATTTT.

The chain is built from TRBV27 and TRBJ2-7; TRBD1 might be the D (5 bases). The CDR3 extends over 16 amino acids. CDR1 and CDR2 from the germline V gene are MNHEY and SMNVEV (reference sequence). V lost 2 bases to trimming and J lost 3 bases, with 17 bases between them. CDR3 in amino acids: CASSLGLWGANYEQYF. The CDR3 DNA is TGTGCCAGCAGTTTAGGTTTGTGGGGCGCTAACTACGAGCAGTACTTC.

The V gene is TRBV18, the J gene TRBJ2-7; TRBD2 might be the D (6 bases). CDR3 length equals 16 residues. Per the germline V gene, CDR1 is KGHSH and CDR2 is LQKENI. Deletions cut 3 bases from V and 0 bases from J, with 15 bases between. The CDR3 nucleotides read TGTGCCAGCTCACCCGCGGGGACCGAGAGCTCCTACGAGCAGTACTTC. Its protein product is CASSPAGTESSYEQYF.

This clone was seen more than once but under ten times. V is TRBV6-5 and J is TRBJ1-1; no clear D gene. Germline V lookup: CDR1 MNHEY, CDR2 SVGAGI. The CDR3 runs to 13 residues. The V gene lost 4 bases and the J gene lost 2 bases, with 8 bases spanning the gap. CDR3 nucleotide sequence: TGTGCCAGCAGTTCACAACCAAACACTGAAGCTTTCTTT. As protein: CASSSQPNTEAFF.